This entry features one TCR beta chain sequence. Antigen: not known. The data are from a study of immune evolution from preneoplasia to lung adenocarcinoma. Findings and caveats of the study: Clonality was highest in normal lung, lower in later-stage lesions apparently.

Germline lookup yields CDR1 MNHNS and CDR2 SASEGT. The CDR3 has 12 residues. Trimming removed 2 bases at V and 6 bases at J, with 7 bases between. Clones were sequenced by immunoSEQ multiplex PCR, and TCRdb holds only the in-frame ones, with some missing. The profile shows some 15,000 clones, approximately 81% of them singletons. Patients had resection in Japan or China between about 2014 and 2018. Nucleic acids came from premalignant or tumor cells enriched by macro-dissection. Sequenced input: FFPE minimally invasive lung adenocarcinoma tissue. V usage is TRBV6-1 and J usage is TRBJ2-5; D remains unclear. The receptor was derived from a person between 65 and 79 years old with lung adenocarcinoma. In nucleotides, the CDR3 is TGTGCCAGCAGTGAATTTACACAGACCCAGTACTTC. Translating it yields CASSEFTQTQYF.